The text below deals with one TCR beta chain. The junction had 10 bases not matched to a gene; V was cut back by 0 bases and J by 6 bases. Germline lookup yields CDR1 LGHDT and CDR2 YNNKEL (reference sequence). This CDR3 spans 18 amino acids. Under the authors' procedure: Cell counts per sample came from amplifying reference gene primers. The table came from immunoSEQ multiplex PCR; TCRdb's copy has only in-frame clones and leaves some out. The DNA gave D and trimming, while V, J and clone size come from that table. The sample lists just under 150,000 clones; about 85% were seen once. This record comes from a study of blood T cell repertoires in COVID-19. Study background: Whether acute or convalescent, the COVID-19 samples came from the United States, Italy and Spain. The analysed material was cDNA or gDNA that came from T cells, B-cell-depleted T cells, or PBMCs.

The clonotype was recovered from a human donor with acute or convalescent COVID-19. The donor label of this sample is uncertain. Specimen: peripheral blood. The chain is built from TRBV3-1 (or the pseudogene TRBV3-2) and TRBJ2-7; the match to TRBD2 covers 14 bases. The CDR3 nucleotides read TGTGCCAGCAGCCAAGATGGGACTAGCGGGAGTAAGTCAGCCGAGCAGTACGTC. Its protein product is CASSQDGTSGSKSAEQYV.